Shown below are 12 T cell receptor beta chains from a single sample sequenced in a study of type 1 and type 2 diabetes patients. Amplification started from genomic DNA. Amplification of the beta chain CDR3 used 30 forward and 13 reverse multiplex primers. Using its own MiXCR run on the multiplex PCR reads, TCRdb lists one record per CDR3 protein. The sample holds some 250,000 distinct CDR3 sequences; around 47% are singletons and the top ten take approximately 15%. The sequencing sample was made of peripheral blood mononuclear cells (PBMCs). The source is a man aged 18 to 35 with type 2 diabetes.

This rearrangement joins TRBV28 to TRBJ1-3; D is undetermined. From germline, CDR1 is MDHEN and CDR2 SYDVKM. The CDR3 loop spans 15 amino acids. The germline V and J ends were trimmed by 2 bases and 4 bases, with 12 bases remaining between them. The CDR3, as DNA: TGTGCCAGCAGTTTAGATTTGGGAGCCGGAAACACCATATATTTT. The encoded protein is CASSLDLGAGNTIYF.

This clonotype came up a few times. The chain couples TRBV7-3 to TRBJ2-7; 10 bases align to TRBD2. This CDR3 has 15 amino acids. Per the germline V gene, CDR1 is SGHTA and CDR2 is FQGTGA. V shed 0 bases and J 2 bases; nucleotides not matched to a gene: 1. CDR3: CASSLTGTSAYEQYF. The DNA for the CDR3 is TGTGCCAGCAGCTTAACCGGGACTAGCGCCTACGAGCAGTACTTC.

V and J are TRBV6-1 and TRBJ1-2; no definite D call. This CDR3 comprises 12 residues. V lost 5 bases, J lost 4 bases, and 8 bases lay in between. The germline gives CDR1 MNHNS, CDR2 SASEGT. CDR3 region: CASSYESYGYTF. The CDR3 DNA reads as TGTGCCAGCAGTTATGAAAGCTATGGCTACACCTTC.

This clonotype was counted between two and nine times. The chain is built from TRBV2 and TRBJ1-5, with a weak D call TRBD1 (5 bases). The V end was cut by 3 bases, the J end by 6 bases, with 9 bases between. This CDR3 has 13 amino acids. CDR1 is SNHLY, CDR2 FYNNEI, per germline. The CDR3 here is CASSDRVGQPQHF. Here the CDR3 DNA reads TGTGCCAGCAGTGACAGGGTCGGTCAGCCCCAGCATTTT. The full variable domain, in which reference TRBV2 and TRBJ1-5 provide the parts outside the CDR3, is EPEVTQTPSHQVTQMGQEVILRCVPISNHLYFYWYRQILGQKVEFLVSFYNNEISEKSEIFDDQFSVERPDGSNFTLKIRSTKLEDSAMYFCASSDRVGQPQHFGDGTRLSIL.

To note about this clonotype: One base away lies a much larger clone, so this may be a sequencing read error. The chain joins TRBV25-1 to TRBJ2-2, with D perhaps assigned TRBD1 or TRBD2 (5 bases each). CDR3 length: 14 residues. Germline V gene sequence: CDR1 MGHDK, CDR2 SYGVNS. For the CDR3, the DNA is TGTGCCAACAGTCCACAGGAGGACACCGGGGAGCTGTTTTTT. It is translated as CANSPQEDTGELFF.

The chain is built from TRBV20-1 and TRBJ2-5; no reliable D call. The CDR3 has 10 amino acids. Deletions cut 5 bases from V and 5 bases from J, with 6 bases between. CDR1 is DFQATT, CDR2 SNEGSKA, per germline (reference sequence). Here the CDR3 DNA reads TGCAGTGCTCACTGGGAGACCCAGTACTTC. Its translation is CSAHWETQYF.

This clonotype was detected ten times or more. The rearrangement uses TRBV7-3 and TRBJ2-5; 8 bases match TRBD2. CDR3 size: 14 residues. Trimming took 5 bases from V and 4 from J; bases not matched to a gene: 6. Germline CDR1 is SGHTA and CDR2 is FQGTGA. DNA of the CDR3: TGTGCCAGCAGCCCCACCGGGGGGGGAGAGACCCAGTACTTC. It yields the protein CASSPTGGGETQYF.

This clonotype has just a few counts. The chain carries TRBV19 and TRBJ1-5; D gene unclear. The CDR3 has 15 amino acids. Germline assignment: CDR1 LNHDA and CDR2 SQIVND (reference sequence). Trimming shortened V by 2 bases and J by 0 bases, and 8 bases separated the two germline ends. CDR3 sequence reads: CASSITDYSNQPQHF. The CDR3 DNA is TGTGCCAGTAGTATAACCGATTATAGCAATCAGCCCCAGCATTTT.

Of note for this clonotype: It is unclear where the CDR3 begins or ends on the DNA, so no DNA is shown, and the CDR3 is as TCRdb lists it. The V gene is TRBV27, the J gene TRBJ2-1; whether TRBD1, the table's D call, matches the DNA was not checked. The CDR3 contains 13 residues when both ends are counted. The germline gives CDR1 MNHEY, CDR2 SMNVEV (reference sequence). This CDR3 is CASSLYFGTGTFF.

V gene TRBV11-2 combines with J gene TRBJ2-2; TRBD1 matches at 8 bases. Germline V lookup: CDR1 SGHAT, CDR2 FQNNGV. This CDR3 contains 15 residues. V lost 4 bases, J lost 3 bases, and 4 bases stayed unmatched. The CDR3 nucleotides are TGTGCCAGCAGCTCCAGGGGGCTGGACACCGGGGAGCTGTTTTTT. Translating it yields CASSSRGLDTGELFF. The full variable domain, completed using reference TRBV11-2 and TRBJ2-2, is EAGVAQSPRYKIIEKRQSVAFWCNPISGHATLYWYQQILGQGPKLLIQFQNNGVVDDSQLPKDRFSAERLKGVDSTLKIQPAKLEDSAVYLCASSSRGLDTGELFFGEGSRLTVL.

The chain joins TRBV5-1 to TRBJ2-3; D remains ambiguous. The CDR3 length is 15 residues. Germline values: CDR1 SGHRS, CDR2 YFSETQ. Trimming stripped 4 bases from V and 2 bases from J, with 14 bases between. CDR3 amino acids: CASSTIWTDTDTQYF. For the CDR3, the DNA is TGCGCCAGCAGCACCATATGGACGGACACAGATACGCAGTATTTT. The full variable domain, in which reference TRBV5-1 and TRBJ2-3 provide the parts outside the CDR3, is KAGVTQTPRYLIKTRGQQVTLSCSPISGHRSVSWYQQTPGQGLQFLFEYFSETQRNKGNFPGRFSGRQFSNSRSEMNVSTLELGDSALYLCASSTIWTDTDTQYFGPGTRLTVL.

A single count supports this clonotype. The chain employs TRBV10-3 and TRBJ2-7; 10 nucleotides agree with TRBD2. With V trimmed by 4 bases and J by 3 bases, 6 bases remained unmatched. The germline CDR1 and CDR2 sequences are ENHRY and SYGVKD. The CDR3 loop spans 15 amino acids. This CDR3 is CAISAVSSGSYEQYF. The CDR3 nucleotides are TGTGCCATCAGTGCAGTCTCTAGCGGGAGCTACGAGCAGTACTTC.